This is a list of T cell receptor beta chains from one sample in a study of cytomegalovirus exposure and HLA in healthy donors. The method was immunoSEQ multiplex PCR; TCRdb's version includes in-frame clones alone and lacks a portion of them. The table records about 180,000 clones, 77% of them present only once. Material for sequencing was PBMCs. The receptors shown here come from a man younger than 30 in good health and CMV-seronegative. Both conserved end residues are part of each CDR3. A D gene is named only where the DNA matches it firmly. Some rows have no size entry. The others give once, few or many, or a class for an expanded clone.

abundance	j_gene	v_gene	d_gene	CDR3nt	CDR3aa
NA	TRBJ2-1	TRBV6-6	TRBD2	TGTGCCAGCAGTTCCTCGGGGGGACGTGCGCAAAAGTTCTTC	CASSSSGGRAQKFF
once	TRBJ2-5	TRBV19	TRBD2	TGTGCCAGTAGTATAGTGACAACTAGCGGACCCCCGTCCCAGTACTTC	CASSIVTTSGPPSQYF
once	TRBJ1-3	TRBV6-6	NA	TGTGCCAGCAGTTACTCGGGCCAGGGGGGAAACACCATATATTTT	CASSYSGQGGNTIYF
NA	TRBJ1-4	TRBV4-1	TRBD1	TGCGCCAGCAGCCACTCGGACAGGGCGGGTGAAAAACTGTTTTTT	CASSHSDRAGEKLFF
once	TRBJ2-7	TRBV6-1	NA	TGTGCCAGCAGCCCGGGCCGGGGTCAGCAGTACTTC	CASSPGRGQQYF
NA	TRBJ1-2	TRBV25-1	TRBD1	TGTGCCAGCAGTCGACCGGGACAGGTGTTCTATGGCTACACCTTC	CASSRPGQVFYGYTF
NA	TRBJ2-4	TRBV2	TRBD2	TGTGCCAGCAGTAGATCTAGCGGGGGGCCTTTGAGCATCCAGTACTTC	CASSRSSGGPLSIQYF
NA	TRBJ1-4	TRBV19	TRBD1	TGTGCCAGTAGACGCAGACAGGGTTCGGGTGAAAAACTGTTTTTT	CASRRRQGSGEKLFF
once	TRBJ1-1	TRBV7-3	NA	TGTGCCAGCAGCCGACAGGTGGACACTGAAGCTTTCTTT	CASSRQVDTEAFF
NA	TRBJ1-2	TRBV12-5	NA	TGTGCTAGTGGCCTCACAGGGTCCCGTTATGGCTACACCTTC	CASGLTGSRYGYTF
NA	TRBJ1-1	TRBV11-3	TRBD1	TGTGCCAGCAGTCGCGACAGGGGGGGGACTGAAGCTTTCTTT	CASSRDRGGTEAFF
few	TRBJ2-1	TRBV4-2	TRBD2	TGTGCCAGCAGCCAAGAGGTGGGACTAATGACGGGTGAGCAGTTCTTC	CASSQEVGLMTGEQFF
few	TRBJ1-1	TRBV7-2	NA	TGTGCCAGCAGCTTAGTAGTTAACACTGAAGCTTTCTTT	CASSLVVNTEAFF
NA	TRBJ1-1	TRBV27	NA	TGTGCCAGCAGTTTAGGTGCAGGGATGAACACTGAAGCTTTCTTT	CASSLGAGMNTEAFF
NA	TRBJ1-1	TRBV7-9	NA	TGTGCCAGCAGCTTAACACAGACGAACACTGAAGCTTTCTTT	CASSLTQTNTEAFF
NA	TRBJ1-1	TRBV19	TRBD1	TGTGCCAGTATGGGACAGGGTTTGACTGAAGCTTTCTTT	CASMGQGLTEAFF
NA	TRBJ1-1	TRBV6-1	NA	TGTGCCAGCAGTGGTCCCCGTGGTTCGGGAAGAGCTTTCTTT	CASSGPRGSGRAFF
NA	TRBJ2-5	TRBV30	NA	TGTGCCCTCGCGAGGGGGGGGAGCCCTCAAGAGACCCAGTACTTC	CALARGGSPQETQYF
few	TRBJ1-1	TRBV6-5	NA	TGTGCCAGCAGTCGGGACTCCGCCACAGGTGAAGCTTTCTTT	CASSRDSATGEAFF
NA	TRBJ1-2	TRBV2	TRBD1	TGTGCCACTAGACCGGGACAGGGATATGGCTACACCTTC	CATRPGQGYGYTF
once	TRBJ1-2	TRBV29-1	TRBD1	TGCAGCGGGGGGGACAGAAACTATGGCTACACCTTC	CSGGDRNYGYTF
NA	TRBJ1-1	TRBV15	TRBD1	TGTGCCACCAGCAGAGAGCGGACAGGGGGCTACACTGAAGCTTTCTTT	CATSRERTGGYTEAFF
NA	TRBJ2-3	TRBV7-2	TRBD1	TGTGCCAGCAGCCACCACAGGGGCGCCTACACAGATACGCAGTATTTT	CASSHHRGAYTDTQYF
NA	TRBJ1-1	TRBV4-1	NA	TGCGCCAGCAGCCAAGAGCCGGGGGTGAACACTGAAGCTTTCTTT	CASSQEPGVNTEAFF
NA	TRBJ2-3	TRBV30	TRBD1	TGTGCCTGGAGTGTCAGGGGGTTTGGGACAGATACGCAGTATTTT	CAWSVRGFGTDTQYF
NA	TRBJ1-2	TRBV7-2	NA	TGTGCCAGCAGCTACTCCGAGGCCTCCAATCGCTATGGCTACACCTTC	CASSYSEASNRYGYTF
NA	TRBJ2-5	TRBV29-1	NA	TGCAGTACGACGGAGCGGAAAGAGACCCAGTACTTC	CSTTERKETQYF
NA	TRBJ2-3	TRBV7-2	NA	TGTGCCAGCACCCCCCACAACACAGATACGCAGTATTTT	CASTPHNTDTQYF
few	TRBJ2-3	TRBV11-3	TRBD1	TGTGCCAGCAGCCTCGGACGGGACAGGGAGGATACGCAGTATTTT	CASSLGRDREDTQYF
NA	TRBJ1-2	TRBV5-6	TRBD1	TGTGCCAGCAGCCTTGAACAGGGGTACTATGGCTACACCTTC	CASSLEQGYYGYTF
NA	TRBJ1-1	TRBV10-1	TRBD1	TGCGCCAGCATCGGGGGACAGGTGAACACTGAAGCTTTCTTT	CASIGGQVNTEAFF
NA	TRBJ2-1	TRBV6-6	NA	TGTGCCAGCAGTTACGGTAGGGCGGGCTCACATGAGCAGTTCTTC	CASSYGRAGSHEQFF
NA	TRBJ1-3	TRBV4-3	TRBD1	TGCGCCAGCAGCCAAGATAACCGGGACAGGGCGGGAAACACCATATATTTT	CASSQDNRDRAGNTIYF
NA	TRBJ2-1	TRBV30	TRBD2	TGTGCCTGGATCCCACTCGGACTAGGTGATGAGCAGTTCTTC	CAWIPLGLGDEQFF
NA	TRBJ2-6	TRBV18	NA	TGTGCCAGCTCACCCCCTCCGGGCGGGACGGCGAGCTCTGGGGCCAACGTCCTGACTTTC	CASSPPPGGTASSGANVLTF